Included here is one TCR beta chain sequence, with context. Its antigen is not known. This specimen comes from a study of shared clonotypes between healthy human individuals. Study-level results: The study sampled only blood, and tissue repertoires likely differ.

A deep-level run was used for the assay. The table came from immunoSEQ multiplex PCR; TCRdb's copy has only in-frame clones and leaves some out. The sample gives about 2 million clones, about 94% of which show up once; 0.85% to 1.2% is in the top ten. The J segment lost 11 bases and the V segment lost 2 bases, leaving 12 bases of the junction unmatched. Germline V gene lookup returns CDR1 SGHRS and CDR2 YFSETQ. The CDR3 is 14 residues long. Terminally differentiated effector memory CD45RA+ cells were left out of the naive CD8 fraction, which was CD45RO-negative and positively selected for CCR7. All donors were healthy HIV-negative adults lacking recent acute infections or vaccinations.

The specimen sequenced was naive CD8+ T cells sorted from blood. The V and J genes are TRBV5-1 and TRBJ2-7; 8 nucleotides agree with TRBD1. The source is a man aged 18 to 35 in good health. The CDR3 spells CASSFGQGLTGEYF. In DNA, the CDR3 is TGCGCCAGCAGCTTTGGACAGGGTCTCACGGGAGAGTACTTC.